This T cell receptor beta chain was sequenced during a study of cytomegalovirus exposure and HLA in healthy donors. Study-level results: The authors listed around 150 TCR beta chains as cytomegalovirus-associated.

In the case of this clone: Its antigen remains unidentified. Other DNA sequences in the sample encode the same CDR3.

This CDR3 contains 11 residues. The ends lost 4 bases at V and 3 bases at J; junction bases unmatched: 0. Germline loops: CDR1 GTSNPN, CDR2 SVGIG (reference sequence). Donors came from a validation cohort of about 120 subjects, distinct from the first 666-subject cohort. The assay was immunoSEQ multiplex PCR, and TCRdb's table has in-frame clones only and misses some. This table has 250,000 to 300,000 clones, 70% to 90% appearing once. The J gene is TRBJ2-7, the V gene TRBV30; 7 bases align to TRBD1. This receptor was taken from a woman aged 18 to 35 in good health and CMV-seronegative. Input material: PBMCs. DNA for the CDR3: TGTGCCTGGACAGGGGGCTACGAGCAGTACTTC. The encoded protein is CAWTGGYEQYF.